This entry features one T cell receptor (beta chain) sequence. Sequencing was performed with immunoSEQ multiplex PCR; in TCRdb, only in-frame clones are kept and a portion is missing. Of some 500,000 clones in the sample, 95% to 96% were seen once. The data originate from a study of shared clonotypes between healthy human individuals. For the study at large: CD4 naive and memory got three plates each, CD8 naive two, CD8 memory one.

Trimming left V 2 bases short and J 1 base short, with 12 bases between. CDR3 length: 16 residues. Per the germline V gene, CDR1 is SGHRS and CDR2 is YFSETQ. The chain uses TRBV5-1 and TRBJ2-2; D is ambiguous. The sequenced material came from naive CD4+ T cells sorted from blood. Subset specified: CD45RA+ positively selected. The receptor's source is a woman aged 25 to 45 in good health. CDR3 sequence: CASSLMLAENTGELFF. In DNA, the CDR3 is TGCGCCAGCAGCTTAATGCTGGCTGAGAACACCGGGGAGCTGTTTTTT.